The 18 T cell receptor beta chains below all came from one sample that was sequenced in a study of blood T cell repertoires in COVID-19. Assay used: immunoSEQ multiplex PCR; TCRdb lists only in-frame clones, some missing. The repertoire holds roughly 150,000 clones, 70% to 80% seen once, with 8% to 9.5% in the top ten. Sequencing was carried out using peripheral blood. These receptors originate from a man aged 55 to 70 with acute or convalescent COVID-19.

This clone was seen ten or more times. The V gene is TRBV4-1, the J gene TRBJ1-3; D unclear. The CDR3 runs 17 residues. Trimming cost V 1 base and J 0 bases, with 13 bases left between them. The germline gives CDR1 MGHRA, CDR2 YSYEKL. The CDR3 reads CASSQGVLLSSGNTIYF. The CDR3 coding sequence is TGCGCCAGCAGCCAAGGCGTTTTACTGAGCTCTGGAAACACCATATATTTT.

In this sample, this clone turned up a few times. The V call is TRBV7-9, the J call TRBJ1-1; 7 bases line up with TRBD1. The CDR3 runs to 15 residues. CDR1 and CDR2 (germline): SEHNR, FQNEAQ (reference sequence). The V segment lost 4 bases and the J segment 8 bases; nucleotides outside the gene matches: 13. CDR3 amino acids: CASSSSRGQPSEAFF. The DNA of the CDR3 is TGTGCCAGCAGCTCGTCCAGGGGACAGCCATCCGAAGCTTTCTTT. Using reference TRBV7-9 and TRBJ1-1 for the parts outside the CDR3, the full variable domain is DTGVSQNPRHKITKRGQNVTFRCDPISEHNRLYWYRQTLGQGPEFLTYFQNEAQLEKSRLLSDRFSAERPKGSFSTLEIQRTEQGDSAMYLCASSSSRGQPSEAFFGQGTRLTVV.

In nucleotides, the CDR3 is TGTGCCAGCAGTGTGGACAGGATGGTCTGGGAGACCCAGTACTTC. As protein: CASSVDRMVWETQYF. The rearrangement uses TRBV6-2 or TRBV6-3 and TRBJ2-5; the match to TRBD1 covers 7 bases. The germline V gene has CDR1 MNHEY and CDR2 SVGEGT. The V segment lost 5 bases and the J segment 5 bases; nucleotides outside the gene matches: 11. This CDR3 is built from 15 residues.

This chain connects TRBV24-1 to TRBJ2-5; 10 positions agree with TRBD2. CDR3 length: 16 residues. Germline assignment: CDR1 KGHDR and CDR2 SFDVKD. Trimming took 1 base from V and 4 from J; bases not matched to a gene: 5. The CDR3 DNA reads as TGTGCCACCAGTGATTTCGGTAGCGGGGGGTCAGAGACCCAGTACTTC. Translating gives CATSDFGSGGSETQYF.

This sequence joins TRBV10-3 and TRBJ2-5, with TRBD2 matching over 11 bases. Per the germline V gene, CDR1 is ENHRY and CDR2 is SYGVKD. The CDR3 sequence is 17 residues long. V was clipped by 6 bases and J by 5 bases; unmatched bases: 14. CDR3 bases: TGTGCCATCAGGGGTAATAGCGGGGGGGCCCAATCGGAGACCCAGTACTTC. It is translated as CAIRGNSGGAQSETQYF.

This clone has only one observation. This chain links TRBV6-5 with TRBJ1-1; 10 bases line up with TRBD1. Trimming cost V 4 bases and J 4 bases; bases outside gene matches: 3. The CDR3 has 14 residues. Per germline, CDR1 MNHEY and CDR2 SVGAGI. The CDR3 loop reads CASSWTGGGTEAFF. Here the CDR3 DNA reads TGTGCCAGCAGTTGGACAGGGGGGGGCACTGAAGCTTTCTTT.

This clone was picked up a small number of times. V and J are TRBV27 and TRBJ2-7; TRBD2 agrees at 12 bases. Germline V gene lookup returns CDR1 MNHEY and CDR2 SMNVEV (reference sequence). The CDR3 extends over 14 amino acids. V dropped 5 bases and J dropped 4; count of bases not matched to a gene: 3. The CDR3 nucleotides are TGTGCCAGCAGTCCTAGCGGGGGGGCTTACGAGCAGTACTTC. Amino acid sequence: CASSPSGGAYEQYF.

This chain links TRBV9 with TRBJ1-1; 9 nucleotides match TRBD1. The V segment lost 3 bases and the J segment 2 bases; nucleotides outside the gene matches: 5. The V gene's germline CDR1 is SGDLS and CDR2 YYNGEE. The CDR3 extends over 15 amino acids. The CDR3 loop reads CASSAWTGENTEAFF. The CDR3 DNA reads TGTGCCAGCAGCGCATGGACAGGGGAAAACACTGAAGCTTTCTTT.

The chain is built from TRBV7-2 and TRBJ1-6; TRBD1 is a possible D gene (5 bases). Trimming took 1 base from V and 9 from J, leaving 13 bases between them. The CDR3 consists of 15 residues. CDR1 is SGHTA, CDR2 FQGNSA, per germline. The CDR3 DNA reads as TGTGCCAGCAGCTTAGGGTTAGGAGACAGTTCACCCCTCCACTTT. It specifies CASSLGLGDSSPLHF.

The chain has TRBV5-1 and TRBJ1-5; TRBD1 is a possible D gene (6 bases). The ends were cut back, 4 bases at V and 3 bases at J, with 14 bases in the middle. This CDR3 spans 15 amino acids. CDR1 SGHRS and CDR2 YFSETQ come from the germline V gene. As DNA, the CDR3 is TGCGCCAGCAGCGCCACAGGACAGATCAATCAGCCCCAGCATTTT. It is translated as CASSATGQINQPQHF. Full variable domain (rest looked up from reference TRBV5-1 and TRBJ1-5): KAGVTQTPRYLIKTRGQQVTLSCSPISGHRSVSWYQQTPGQGLQFLFEYFSETQRNKGNFPGRFSGRQFSNSRSEMNVSTLELGDSALYLCASSATGQINQPQHFGDGTRLSIL.

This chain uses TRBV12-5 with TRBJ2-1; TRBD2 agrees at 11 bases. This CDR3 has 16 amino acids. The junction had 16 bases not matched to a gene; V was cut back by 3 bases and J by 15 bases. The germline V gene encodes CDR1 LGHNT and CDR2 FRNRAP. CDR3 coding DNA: TGTGCTAGTGGTTTAGGATTAGCGGGGGGGCCGTTCAGCCCGTTCTTC. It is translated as CASGLGLAGGPFSPFF. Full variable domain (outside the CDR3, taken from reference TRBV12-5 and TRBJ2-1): DARVTQTPRHKVTEMGQEVTMRCQPILGHNTVFWYRQTMMQGLELLAYFRNRAPLDDSGMPKDRFSAEMPDATLATLKIQPSEPRDSAVYFCASGLGLAGGPFSPFFGPGTRLTVL.

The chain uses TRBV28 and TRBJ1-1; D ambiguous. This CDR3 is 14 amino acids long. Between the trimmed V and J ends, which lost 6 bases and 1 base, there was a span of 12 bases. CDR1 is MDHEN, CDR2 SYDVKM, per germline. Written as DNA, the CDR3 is TGTGCCAGCAGCTCACAGAGGGCGAACACTGAAGCTTTCTTT. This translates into CASSSQRANTEAFF.

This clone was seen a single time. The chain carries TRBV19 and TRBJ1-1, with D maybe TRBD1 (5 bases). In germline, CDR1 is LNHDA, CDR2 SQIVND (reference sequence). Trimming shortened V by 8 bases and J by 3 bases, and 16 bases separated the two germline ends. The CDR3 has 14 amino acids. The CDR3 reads CASLLTGLHTEAFF. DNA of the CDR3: TGTGCCAGTCTCCTAACAGGTTTGCACACTGAAGCTTTCTTT.

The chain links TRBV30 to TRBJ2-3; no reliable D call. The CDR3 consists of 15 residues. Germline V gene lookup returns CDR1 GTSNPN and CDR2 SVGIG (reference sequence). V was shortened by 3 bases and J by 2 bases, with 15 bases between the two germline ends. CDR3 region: CAWSDSADNTDTQYF. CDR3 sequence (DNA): TGTGCCTGGAGCGATTCTGCCGACAACACAGATACGCAGTATTTT.

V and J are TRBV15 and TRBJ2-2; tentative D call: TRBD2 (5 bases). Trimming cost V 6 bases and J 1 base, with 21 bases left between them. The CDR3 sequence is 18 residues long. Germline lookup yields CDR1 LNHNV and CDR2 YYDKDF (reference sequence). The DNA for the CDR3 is TGTGCCACCAGGACGACCAGGACGGACTCGGTGAACACCGGGGAGCTGTTTTTT. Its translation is CATRTTRTDSVNTGELFF.

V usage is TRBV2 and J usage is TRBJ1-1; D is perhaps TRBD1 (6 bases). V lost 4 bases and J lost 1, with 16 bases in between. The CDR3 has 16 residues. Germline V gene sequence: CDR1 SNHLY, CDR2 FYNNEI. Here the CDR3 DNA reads TGTGCCAGCAGTGCGGGGTCGGCCAGGGGGAACACTGAAGCTTTCTTT. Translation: CASSAGSARGNTEAFF.

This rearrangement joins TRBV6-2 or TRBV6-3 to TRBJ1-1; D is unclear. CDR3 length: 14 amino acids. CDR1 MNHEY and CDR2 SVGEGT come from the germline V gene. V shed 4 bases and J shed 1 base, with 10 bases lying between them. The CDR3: CASSLRAGNTEAFF. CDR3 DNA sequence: TGTGCCAGCAGTTTGAGGGCAGGGAACACTGAAGCTTTCTTT.

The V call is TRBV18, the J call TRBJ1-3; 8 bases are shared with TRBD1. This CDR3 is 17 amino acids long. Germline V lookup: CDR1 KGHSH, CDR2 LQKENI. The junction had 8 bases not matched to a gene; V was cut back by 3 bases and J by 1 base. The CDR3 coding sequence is TGTGCCAGCTCACCGACAGGGGAGCGGGCATCTGGAAACACCATATATTTT. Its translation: CASSPTGERASGNTIYF.